This T cell receptor beta chain was sequenced in a study of blood T cell repertoires in COVID-19. Study-level information: Material from acute and convalescent COVID-19 was sourced from the United States, Italy and Spain. Sources were T cells, B-cell-depleted T cells, or PBMCs; the material itself was cDNA or gDNA.

The germline CDR1 and CDR2 sequences are MNHNY and SVGAGI (reference sequence). CDR3 length: 13 residues. V was pared by 7 bases and J by 6 bases, with 15 bases between. As handled by the study authors: By means of reference gene primer amplification, nucleated cell counts were estimated. Generated by immunoSEQ multiplex PCR, the TCRdb table keeps only in-frame clones and is missing some. D and trimming were read from the DNA, whereas the V and J calls and clone size are those reported in that table. The sample has under 350,000 clones, around 87% seen once; the top ten hold 1.3%. V is TRBV6-6 and J is TRBJ1-1; unclear D gene. Sample: peripheral blood. This clonotype was obtained from a man in his 70s with acute or convalescent COVID-19. CDR3: CASTIYGGAEAFF. CDR3 bases: TGTGCCAGCACCATTTACGGCGGAGCTGAAGCTTTCTTT.